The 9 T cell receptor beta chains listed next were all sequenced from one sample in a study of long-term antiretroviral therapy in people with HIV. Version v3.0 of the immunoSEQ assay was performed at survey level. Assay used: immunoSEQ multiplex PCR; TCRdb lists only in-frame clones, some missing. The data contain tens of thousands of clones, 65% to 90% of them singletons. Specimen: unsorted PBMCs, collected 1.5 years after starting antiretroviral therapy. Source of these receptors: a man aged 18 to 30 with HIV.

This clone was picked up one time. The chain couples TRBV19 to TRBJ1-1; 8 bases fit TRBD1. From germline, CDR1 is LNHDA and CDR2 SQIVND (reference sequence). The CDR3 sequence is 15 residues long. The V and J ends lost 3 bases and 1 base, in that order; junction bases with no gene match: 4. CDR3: CASSMDRVTNTEAFF. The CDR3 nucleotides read TGTGCCAGTAGTATGGACAGGGTGACGAACACTGAAGCTTTCTTT.

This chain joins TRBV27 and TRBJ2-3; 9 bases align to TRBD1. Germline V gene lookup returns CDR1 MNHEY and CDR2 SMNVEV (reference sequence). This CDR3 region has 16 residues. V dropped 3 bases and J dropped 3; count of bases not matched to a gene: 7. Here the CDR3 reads CASSFDRTGATDTQYF. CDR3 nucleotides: TGTGCCAGCAGTTTTGATCGGACAGGGGCTACAGATACGCAGTATTTT.

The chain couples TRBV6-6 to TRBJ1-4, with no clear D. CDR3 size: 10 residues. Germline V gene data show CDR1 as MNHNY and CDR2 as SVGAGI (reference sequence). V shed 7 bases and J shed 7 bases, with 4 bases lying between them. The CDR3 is CASNGEKLFF. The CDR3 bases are TGTGCCAGCAATGGTGAAAAACTGTTTTTT.

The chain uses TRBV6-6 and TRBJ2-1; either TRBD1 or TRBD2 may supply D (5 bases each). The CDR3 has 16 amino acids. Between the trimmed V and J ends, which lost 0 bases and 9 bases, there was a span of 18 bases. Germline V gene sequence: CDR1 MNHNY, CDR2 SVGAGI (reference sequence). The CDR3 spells CASSYSVLGDKAEQFF. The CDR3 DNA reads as TGTGCCAGCAGTTACTCGGTGTTGGGGGATAAGGCTGAGCAGTTCTTC.

CDR3 sequence: CASRGGRGVLRAEAFF. The CDR3 bases are TGTGCCAGCAGAGGGGGGAGGGGGGTTCTAAGGGCTGAAGCTTTCTTT. The chain employs TRBV2 and TRBJ1-1, with a possible D match to TRBD1 (6 bases). Trimming took 6 bases from V and 6 from J, leaving 23 bases between them. The CDR3 runs 16 residues. Germline assignment: CDR1 SNHLY and CDR2 FYNNEI.

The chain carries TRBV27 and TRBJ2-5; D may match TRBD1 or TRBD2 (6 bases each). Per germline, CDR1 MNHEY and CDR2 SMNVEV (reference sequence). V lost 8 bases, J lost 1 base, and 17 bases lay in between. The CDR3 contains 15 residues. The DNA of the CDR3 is TGTGCCAGCGGGCGTAAGGGGGGAGGCCAAGAGACCCAGTACTTC. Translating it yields CASGRKGGGQETQYF.

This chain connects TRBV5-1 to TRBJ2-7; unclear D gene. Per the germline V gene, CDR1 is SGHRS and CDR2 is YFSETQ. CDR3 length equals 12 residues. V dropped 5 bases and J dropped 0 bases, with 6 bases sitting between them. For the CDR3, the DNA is TGCGCCAGCAGGGATAGCTCCTACGAGCAGTACTTC. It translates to CASRDSSYEQYF.

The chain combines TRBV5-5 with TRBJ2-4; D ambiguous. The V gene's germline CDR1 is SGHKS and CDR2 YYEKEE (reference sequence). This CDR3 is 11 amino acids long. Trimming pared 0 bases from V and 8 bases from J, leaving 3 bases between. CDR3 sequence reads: CASSLEYIQYF. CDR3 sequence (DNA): TGTGCCAGCAGCTTGGAATACATTCAGTACTTC.

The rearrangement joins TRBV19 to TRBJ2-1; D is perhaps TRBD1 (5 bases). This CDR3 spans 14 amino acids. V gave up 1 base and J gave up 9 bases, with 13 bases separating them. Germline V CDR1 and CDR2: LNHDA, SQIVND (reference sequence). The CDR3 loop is CASSIVQGFGEQFF. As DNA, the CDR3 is TGTGCCAGTAGTATAGTTCAGGGATTTGGTGAGCAGTTCTTC.